This T cell receptor (beta chain) was documented in a study of T cell responses to AZD1222 COVID-19 vaccine. This clone has only a few counts. Its target is unknown. Study-wide results and caveats: There were vaccine-associated CD4 TCRs across spike, dominant at 160-218 and 743-854. Clonal diversity may have been underestimated, and the donors were mostly white British, with more females than males. Among those given AZD1222, only five or six were seropositive at baseline.

The V and J ends lost 4 bases and 3 bases, in that order; junction bases with no gene match: 6. Germline V gives CDR1 SGHDN, CDR2 FVKESK. The CDR3 covers 15 residues. Using immunoSEQ multiplex PCR, the repertoire was profiled, and TCRdb retains in-frame clones only, with some absent. The sample contains fewer than 75,000 clones, 75% to 95% of which appear only once. This receptor was taken from an adult who received the MenACWY meningococcal vaccine as a control. This chain connects TRBV14 to TRBJ1-2; 9 bases are a match to TRBD1. The source material was peripheral blood, sampled 28 days after the second dose of the MenACWY control vaccine. CDR3: CASSPRTGEYYGYTF. The CDR3 DNA reads as TGTGCCAGCAGCCCACGGACAGGGGAATACTATGGCTACACCTTC.